This TCR beta chain came from a study of beta chain features in type 1 diabetes. Germline V gives CDR1 SGDLS, CDR2 YYNGEE. This CDR3 contains 14 residues. Between the trimmed V and J ends, which lost 4 bases and 4 bases, there was a span of 14 bases. Expressed TCRB transcripts were sequenced because the isolated RNA had all been reverse transcribed beforehand. TCRdb's copy holds only in-frame clones and misses some; the assay was immunoSEQ multiplex PCR. The data show about 350,000 clones, about 18% seen once. The sequenced sample was naive CD4+ T cells from blood. The receptor's source is a woman aged 18-30 years in good health. This chain links TRBV9 with TRBJ1-2; D is ambiguous. The CDR3 nucleotides are TGTGCCAGCAGCCCGGAAGACTTAGGCTATGGCTACACCTTC. This sequence encodes CASSPEDLGYGYTF.